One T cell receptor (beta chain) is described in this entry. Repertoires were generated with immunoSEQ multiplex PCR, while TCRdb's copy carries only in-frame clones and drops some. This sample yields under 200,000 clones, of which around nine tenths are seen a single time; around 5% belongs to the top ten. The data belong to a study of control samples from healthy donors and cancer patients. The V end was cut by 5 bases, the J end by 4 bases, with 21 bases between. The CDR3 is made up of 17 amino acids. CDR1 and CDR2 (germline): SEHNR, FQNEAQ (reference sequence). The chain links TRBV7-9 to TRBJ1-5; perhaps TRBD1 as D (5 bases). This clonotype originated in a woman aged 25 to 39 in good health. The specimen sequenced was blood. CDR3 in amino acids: CASSTRSGDGVNQPQHF. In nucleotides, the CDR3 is TGTGCCAGCAGCACCCGGTCTGGGGACGGGGTGAATCAGCCCCAGCATTTT.